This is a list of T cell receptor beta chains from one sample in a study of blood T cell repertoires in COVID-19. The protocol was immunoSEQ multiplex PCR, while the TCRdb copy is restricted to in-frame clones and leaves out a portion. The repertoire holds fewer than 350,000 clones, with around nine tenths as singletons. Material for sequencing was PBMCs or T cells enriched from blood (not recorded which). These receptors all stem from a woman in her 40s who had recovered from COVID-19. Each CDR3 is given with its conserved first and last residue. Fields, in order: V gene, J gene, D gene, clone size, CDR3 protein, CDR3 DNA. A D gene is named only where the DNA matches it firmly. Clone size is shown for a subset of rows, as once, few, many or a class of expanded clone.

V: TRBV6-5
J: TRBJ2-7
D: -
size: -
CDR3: CASSSDTYEQYF
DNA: TGTGCCAGCAGCTCGGACACTTACGAGCAGTACTTC

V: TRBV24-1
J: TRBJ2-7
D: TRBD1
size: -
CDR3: CATSDRRQGQGFDEQYF
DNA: TGTGCCACCAGTGATAGACGCCAGGGACAGGGGTTCGACGAGCAGTACTTC

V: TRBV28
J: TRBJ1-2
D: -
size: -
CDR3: CASGTREGYTF
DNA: TGTGCCAGCGGGACTCGGGAGGGCTACACCTTC

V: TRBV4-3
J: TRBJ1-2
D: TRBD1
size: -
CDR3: CASSQEEGAYGYTF
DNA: TGCGCCAGCAGCCAAGAGGAGGGGGCCTATGGCTACACCTTC

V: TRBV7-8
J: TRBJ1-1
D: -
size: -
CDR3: CASFPDRMNTEAFF
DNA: TGTGCCAGCTTCCCGGACAGAATGAACACTGAAGCTTTCTTT

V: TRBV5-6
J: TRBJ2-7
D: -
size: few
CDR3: CASSLGGYEQYF
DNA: TGTGCCAGCAGCTTGGGCGGGTACGAGCAGTACTTC

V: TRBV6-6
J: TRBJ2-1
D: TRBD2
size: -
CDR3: CASTYVGGRLGNEQFF
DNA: TGTGCCAGCACCTACGTGGGAGGGCGTCTAGGTAATGAGCAGTTCTTC

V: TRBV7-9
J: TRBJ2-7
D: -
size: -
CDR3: CASSLEVGNEQYF
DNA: TGTGCCAGCAGCTTAGAAGTCGGGAACGAGCAGTACTTC

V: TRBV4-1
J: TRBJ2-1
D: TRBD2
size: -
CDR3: CASSQTSGETSFF
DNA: TGCGCCAGCAGTCAGACTAGCGGAGAAACCTCTTTCTTC

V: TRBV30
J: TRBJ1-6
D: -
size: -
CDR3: CATKAGGGSPLHF
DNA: TGTGCCACCAAAGCGGGTGGAGGTTCACCCCTCCACTTT

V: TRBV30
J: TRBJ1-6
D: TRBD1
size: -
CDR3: CAWSDGQGRNSPLHF
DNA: TGTGCCTGGAGCGACGGACAGGGGAGGAATTCACCCCTCCACTTT

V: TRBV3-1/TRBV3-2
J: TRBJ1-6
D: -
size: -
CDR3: CASSQGGDSLHF
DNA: TGTGCCAGCAGCCAGGGGGGGGATTCACTCCACTTT

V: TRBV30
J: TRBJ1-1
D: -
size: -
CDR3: CAWSPGTEAFF
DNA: TGTGCCTGGAGTCCCGGCACTGAAGCTTTCTTT

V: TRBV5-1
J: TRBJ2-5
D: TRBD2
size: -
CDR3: CASSLAGGLAGSETQYF
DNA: TGCGCCAGCAGCTTGGCCGGGGGACTAGCGGGATCAGAGACCCAGTACTTC

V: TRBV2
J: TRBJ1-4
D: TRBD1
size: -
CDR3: CASSSDRGEKLFF
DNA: TGTGCCAGCAGTTCGGACAGGGGAGAAAAACTGTTTTTT

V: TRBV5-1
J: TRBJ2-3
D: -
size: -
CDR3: CASSSGLGTDTQYF
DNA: TGCGCCAGCAGCTCCGGACTGGGCACAGATACGCAGTATTTT

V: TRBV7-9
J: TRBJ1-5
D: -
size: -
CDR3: CASSLGAGYQPQHF
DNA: TGTGCCAGCAGCTTAGGGGCGGGTTATCAGCCCCAGCATTTT

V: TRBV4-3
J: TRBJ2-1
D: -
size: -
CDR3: CASSQESSSLPNEQFF
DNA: TGCGCCAGCAGCCAAGAGTCTAGCAGTCTCCCCAATGAGCAGTTCTTC

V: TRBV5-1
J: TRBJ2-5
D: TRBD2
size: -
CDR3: CASSYGLAAQETQYF
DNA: TGCGCCAGCAGCTACGGACTAGCGGCTCAAGAGACCCAGTACTTC

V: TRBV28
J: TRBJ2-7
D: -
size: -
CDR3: CASSSHSSYEQYF
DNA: TGTGCCAGCAGTTCCCACAGCTCCTACGAGCAGTACTTC

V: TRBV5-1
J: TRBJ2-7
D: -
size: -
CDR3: CASSSRVVINEQYF
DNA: TGCGCCAGCAGCTCCCGGGTCGTGATCAACGAGCAGTACTTC

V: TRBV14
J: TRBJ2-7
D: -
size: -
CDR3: CASSPYRAYEQYF
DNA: TGTGCCAGCAGCCCATACAGGGCCTACGAGCAGTACTTC

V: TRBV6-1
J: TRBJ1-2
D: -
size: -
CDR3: CASSEIPGGTNYGYTF
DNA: TGTGCCAGCAGTGAGATTCCGGGGGGAACAAACTATGGCTACACCTTC

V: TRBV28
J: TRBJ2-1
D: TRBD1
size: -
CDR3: CASNQQGGRDYNEQFF
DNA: TGTGCCAGCAACCAACAGGGGGGAAGGGACTACAATGAGCAGTTCTTC

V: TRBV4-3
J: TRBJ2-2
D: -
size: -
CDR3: CASSPNTGELFF
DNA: TGCGCCAGCAGCCCTAACACCGGGGAGCTGTTTTTT

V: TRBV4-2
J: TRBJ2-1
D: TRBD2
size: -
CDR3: CASSQSLAGGSQNEQFF
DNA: TGTGCCAGCAGCCAATCGCTAGCGGGAGGCTCCCAGAATGAGCAGTTCTTC

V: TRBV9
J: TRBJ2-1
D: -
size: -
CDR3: CASSSQQGGGNEQFF
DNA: TGTGCCAGCAGCTCCCAGCAGGGGGGCGGGAATGAGCAGTTCTTC

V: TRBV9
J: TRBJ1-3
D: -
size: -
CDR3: CASSAQGGAGNTIYF
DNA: TGTGCCAGCAGCGCACAGGGAGGGGCTGGAAACACCATATATTTT

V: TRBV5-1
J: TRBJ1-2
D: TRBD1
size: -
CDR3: CASSLEGASGYTF
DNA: TGCGCCAGCAGCTTGGAGGGGGCGAGTGGCTACACCTTC

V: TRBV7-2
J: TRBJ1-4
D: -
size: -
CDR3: CASTPSGGEKLFF
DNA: TGTGCCAGCACCCCTAGCGGGGGTGAAAAACTGTTTTTT

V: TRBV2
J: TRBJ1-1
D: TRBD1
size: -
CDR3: CASTRDRNTEAFF
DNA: TGTGCCAGCACCCGGGACAGGAACACTGAAGCTTTCTTT

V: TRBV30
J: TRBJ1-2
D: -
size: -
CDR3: CAWSFGVNYGYTF
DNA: TGTGCCTGGAGTTTCGGGGTAAACTATGGCTACACCTTC

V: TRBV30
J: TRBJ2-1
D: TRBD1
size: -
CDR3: CASQRGHEQFF
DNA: TGTGCCTCCCAGAGGGGGCATGAGCAGTTCTTC

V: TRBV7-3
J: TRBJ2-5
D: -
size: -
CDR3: CASSLGGEETQYF
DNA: TGTGCCAGCAGCTTAGGAGGGGAAGAGACCCAGTACTTC

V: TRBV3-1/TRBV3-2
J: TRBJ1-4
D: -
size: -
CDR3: CASSQERQSLFF
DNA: TGTGCCAGCAGCCAAGAGAGACAATCGTTGTTTTTT

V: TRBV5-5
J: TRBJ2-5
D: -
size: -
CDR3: CASSLRQVWETQYF
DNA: TGTGCCAGCAGCTTGAGACAGGTCTGGGAGACCCAGTACTTC

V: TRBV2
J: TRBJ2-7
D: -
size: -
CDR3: CASSGDIVGYEQYF
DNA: TGTGCCAGCAGCGGGGACATAGTCGGCTACGAGCAGTACTTC

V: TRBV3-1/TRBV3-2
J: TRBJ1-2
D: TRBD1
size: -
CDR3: CASSQAFSRGQGYTF
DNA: TGTGCCAGCAGCCAAGCTTTTTCCAGGGGACAGGGCTACACCTTC

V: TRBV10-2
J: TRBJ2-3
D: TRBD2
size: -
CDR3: CASAKGLADTDTQYF
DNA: TGCGCCAGCGCGAAGGGACTAGCGGATACAGATACGCAGTATTTT

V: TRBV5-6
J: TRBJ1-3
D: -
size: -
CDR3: CASSRQTWGVSGNTIYF
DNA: TGTGCCAGCAGCCGACAGACATGGGGGGTGTCTGGAAACACCATATATTTT

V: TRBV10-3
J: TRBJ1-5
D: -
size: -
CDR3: CAISEPDQPQHF
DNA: TGTGCCATCAGTGAGCCAGATCAGCCCCAGCATTTT

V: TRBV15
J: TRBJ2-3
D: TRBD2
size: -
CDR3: CATSRGVQTSGSFGDTQYF
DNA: TGTGCCACCAGCAGAGGAGTACAGACTAGCGGGAGTTTTGGAGATACGCAGTATTTT

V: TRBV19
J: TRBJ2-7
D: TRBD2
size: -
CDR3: CASSIGTRLYF
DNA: TGTGCCAGTAGTATCGGGACTAGACTGTACTTC

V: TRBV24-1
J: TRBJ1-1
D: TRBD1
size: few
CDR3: CATRGTGGWNTEAFF
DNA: TGTGCCACCCGAGGGACAGGGGGCTGGAACACTGAAGCTTTCTTT

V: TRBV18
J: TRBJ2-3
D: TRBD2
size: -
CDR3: CASSPPTAGEDTQYF
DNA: TGTGCCAGCTCACCACCAACGGCGGGGGAGGATACGCAGTATTTT

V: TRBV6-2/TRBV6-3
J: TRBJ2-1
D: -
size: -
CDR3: CASSYLGQGASGRATQQFF
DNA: TGTGCCAGCAGTTACCTTGGACAGGGGGCTAGCGGGAGGGCCACGCAGCAGTTCTTC

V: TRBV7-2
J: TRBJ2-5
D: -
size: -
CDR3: CASSLIGTTETQYF
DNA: TGTGCCAGCAGCTTAATTGGCACTACAGAGACCCAGTACTTC

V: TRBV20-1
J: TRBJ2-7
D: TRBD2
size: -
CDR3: CSASASGYMALEQYF
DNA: TGCAGTGCTAGTGCTAGCGGTTATATGGCTCTCGAGCAGTACTTC

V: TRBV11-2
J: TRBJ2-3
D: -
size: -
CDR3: CASSGLGTHTQYF
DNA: TGTGCCAGCAGCGGACTCGGGACTCATACGCAGTATTTT